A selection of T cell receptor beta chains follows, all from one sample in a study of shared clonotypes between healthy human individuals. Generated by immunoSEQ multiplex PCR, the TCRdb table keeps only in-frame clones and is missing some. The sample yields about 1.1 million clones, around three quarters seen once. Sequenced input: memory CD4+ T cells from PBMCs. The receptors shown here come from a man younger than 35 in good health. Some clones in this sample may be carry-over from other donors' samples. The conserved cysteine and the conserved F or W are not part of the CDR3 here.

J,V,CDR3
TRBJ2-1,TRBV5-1,ASSYGTGRLIEQF
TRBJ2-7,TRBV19,ASHGGYEQY
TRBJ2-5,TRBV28,ASSFGGRSQETQY
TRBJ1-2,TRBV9,ASSAEQGFGGYT
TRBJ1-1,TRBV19,ATWDLNTEAF
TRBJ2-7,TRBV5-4,ASSFMTGSLYEQY
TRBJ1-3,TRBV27,ASRRDSWGNTIY
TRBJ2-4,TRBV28,ASRPGTAKNIQY
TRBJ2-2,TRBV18,ASSPPDRGANTGELF
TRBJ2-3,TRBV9,ASSVAPAGSTDTQY
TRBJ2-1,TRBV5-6,ASRAGFYYNEQF
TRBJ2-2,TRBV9,ASSKDSYTTGELF
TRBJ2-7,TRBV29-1,SVFGLAEASYEQY
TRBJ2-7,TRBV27,ASSSSRTQSSYEQY
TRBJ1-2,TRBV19,ASSIGGLSYGYT
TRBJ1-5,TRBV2,ASTGATGGSNQPQH
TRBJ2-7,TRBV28,ASSLIQTYEQY
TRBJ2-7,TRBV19,ASRQGAGYEQY
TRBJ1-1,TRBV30,AWSVTEAEAF
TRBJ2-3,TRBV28,ASSPLSDTQY
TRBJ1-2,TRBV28,ASSLGPGRSSNYGYT
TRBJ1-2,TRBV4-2,ASSQNRGQNYGYT
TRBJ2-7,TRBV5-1,ASSLEVRGVEQY
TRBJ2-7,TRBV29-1,SGQINSYEQY
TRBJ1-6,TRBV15,ATSRTRTVNSPLH
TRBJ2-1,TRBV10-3,AITPGLGWNEQF
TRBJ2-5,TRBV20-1,SARPQETQY
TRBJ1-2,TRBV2,ASSDGGPSLGYT
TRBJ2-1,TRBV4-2,ASSQRTSGNSYNEQF
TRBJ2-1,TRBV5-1,ASSFHSGIYNEQF
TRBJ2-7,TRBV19,ASRVASGYYEQY
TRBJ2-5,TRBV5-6,ASSLFRQGAGADQY
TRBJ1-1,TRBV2,ASLTGGRTEAF
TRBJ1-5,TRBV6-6,ASSAGARIQPQH
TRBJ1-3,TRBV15,ATSRSGSGNTIY
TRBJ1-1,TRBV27,ASSLSRGTEAF
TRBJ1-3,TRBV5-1,ASSPREGGSGNTIY
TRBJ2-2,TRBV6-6,ASSYRLATNTGELF
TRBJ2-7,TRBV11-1,ASSHSAGGYEQY
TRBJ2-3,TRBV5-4,ASSSNFFGQVLSDTQY
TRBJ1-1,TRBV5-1,ASAGSRLNTEAF
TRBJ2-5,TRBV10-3,AIRRTGGSGETQY
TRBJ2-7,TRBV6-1,ASSPPGQKSYEQY
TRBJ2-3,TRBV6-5,ASWHNADTQY
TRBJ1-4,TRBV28,ASNRGGTGVKLF
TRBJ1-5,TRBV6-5,AISEQGANQPQH
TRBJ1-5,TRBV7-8,ASSPANQPQH
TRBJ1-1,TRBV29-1,SVEDPGRENTEAF
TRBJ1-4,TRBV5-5,ASSAGGVDEKLF
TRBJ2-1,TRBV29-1,SVDSLAGYNEQF
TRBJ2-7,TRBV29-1,SVVYYEQY
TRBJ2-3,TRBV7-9,ASSFGTGSSDTQY
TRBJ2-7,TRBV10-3,AIRKGTEGDEQY
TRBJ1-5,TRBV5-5,ASSFEINSNQPQH
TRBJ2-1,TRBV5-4,ASSPGMDYNEQF
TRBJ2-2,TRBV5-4,ASSLRDRTTTGELF
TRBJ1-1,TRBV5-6,ASSPYPVGTGAF